The 25 T cell receptor beta chains given below trace back to one sample, sequenced in a study of response to subunit inactivated influenza vaccine. One entry per CDR3 protein results from TCRdb running MiXCR on the RT-PCR reads. The sample includes over 300,000 distinct CDR3 sequences, about a fifth of them seen just once. Sequencing used PBMCs from blood, obtained less than 22 months after vaccination. All receptors derive from a man between 50 and 75 years old who received an inactivated influenza vaccine.

About this clonotype itself: A single base separates this from a much larger clone, so it may be a read error. The chain combines TRBV6-2 or TRBV6-3 with TRBJ1-1; D ambiguous. Trimming left V 11 bases short and J 0 bases short, with 16 bases between. The CDR3 is made up of 14 amino acids. CDR1 is MNHEY, CDR2 SVGEGT, per germline. CDR3 loop: CASPEEAMNTEAFF. CDR3 sequence (DNA): TGTGCCTCCCCTGAGGAGGCCATGAACACTGAAGCTTTCTTT.

This clonotype was counted many times. At one of its ends the junction is not consistent with the germline gene, which may arise from a read error. The DNA of the CDR3 is TGTGCCAGCAGCTTAGCAGGGACTGGAAACACCATATATTTT. Amino acids: CASSLAGTGNTIYF. The rearrangement uses TRBV5-1 and TRBJ1-3, with D possibly TRBD1 on 5 matching bases. Germline CDR1 is SGHRS and CDR2 is YFSETQ. The CDR3 spans 14 residues. Full variable domain (rest looked up from reference TRBV5-1 and TRBJ1-3): KAGVTQTPRYLIKTRGQQVTLSCSPISGHRSVSWYQQTPGQGLQFLFEYFSETQRNKGNFPGRFSGRQFSNSRSEMNVSTLELGDSALYLCASSLAGTGNTIYFGEGSWLTVV.

The V call is TRBV11-3, the J call TRBJ2-1; TRBD1 agrees at 8 bases. V was pared by 4 bases and J by 7 bases, with 3 bases of the junction left unmatched. CDR1 is SGHNT, CDR2 YENEEA, per germline. The CDR3 has 13 amino acids. DNA for the CDR3: TGTGCCAGCAGCTCCCGGACAGGGAATGAGCAGTTCTTC. It yields the protein CASSSRTGNEQFF.

The chain uses TRBV30 and TRBJ1-2, with TRBD1 matching 9 bases. V lost 7 bases, J lost 8 bases, and 17 bases stayed unmatched. From germline, CDR1 is GTSNPN and CDR2 SVGIG (reference sequence). The length of the CDR3 is 15 residues. The CDR3: CASTGQGPGSDGYTF. The CDR3 bases are TGTGCCTCGACGGGACAGGGCCCTGGTAGTGACGGCTACACCTTC.

This clonotype was observed a few times. The rearrangement uses TRBV27 and TRBJ2-3; 11 positions agree with TRBD2. CDR1 and CDR2 from the germline V gene are MNHEY and SMNVEV (reference sequence). V gave up 5 bases and J gave up 3 bases; unmatched junction bases: 10. The CDR3 runs to 17 residues. The CDR3 is CASSKLAGGPGTDTQYF. DNA for the CDR3: TGTGCCAGCAGTAAGCTAGCGGGGGGACCTGGGACAGATACGCAGTATTTT.

This clonotype was seen only a few times. This rearrangement joins TRBV20-1 to TRBJ2-4; D call uncertain. Germline CDR1 DFQATT, CDR2 SNEGSKA (reference sequence). Trimming took off 0 bases at V and 1 base at J, with 7 bases between the two ends. The CDR3 loop spans 14 amino acids. CDR3 sequence: CSARDFIAKNIQYF. The CDR3 region has the DNA TGCAGTGCTAGAGACTTTATTGCCAAAAACATTCAGTACTTC.

This clonotype came up many times. This chain links TRBV7-9 with TRBJ1-2; D might be TRBD1 (6 bases). The CDR3 sequence is 13 residues long. V was cut by 1 base and J by 6 bases, with 9 bases left in between. CDR1 is SEHNR and CDR2 is FQNEAQ in the germline V gene (reference sequence). CDR3 amino acids: CASSLGGAHGYTF. The DNA of the CDR3 is TGTGCCAGCAGCTTAGGGGGGGCGCATGGCTACACCTTC. The full variable domain, in which reference TRBV7-9 and TRBJ1-2 provide the parts outside the CDR3, is DTGVSQNPRHKITKRGQNVTFRCDPISEHNRLYWYRQTLGQGPEFLTYFQNEAQLEKSRLLSDRFSAERPKGSFSTLEIQRTEQGDSAMYLCASSLGGAHGYTFGSGTRLTVV.

The chain employs TRBV6-1 and TRBJ2-3; D gene unclear. Germline assignment: CDR1 MNHNS and CDR2 SASEGT. V was trimmed by 3 bases and J by 2 bases, leaving 9 bases between them. The CDR3 is 14 residues long. As DNA, the CDR3 is TGTGCCAGCAGTGAGCCGGGTACCACAGATACGCAGTATTTT. Its translation: CASSEPGTTDTQYF.

In its sample, this clonotype was seen a few times. One junction end does not reproduce the germline sequence, and a read error may be involved. This chain uses TRBV12-3 or TRBV12-4 with TRBJ1-4; the D gene is possibly TRBD1 (6 bases). The CDR3 consists of 14 residues. CDR3 nucleotides: TGTGCCAGCAGCTTAGGGGGACCCATGGGAAAACTGTTTTTT. Amino acid sequence: CASSLGGPMGKLFF.

V is TRBV28 and J is TRBJ2-1; 15 bases agree with TRBD2. Germline V gene lookup returns CDR1 MDHEN and CDR2 SYDVKM. The trim removed 8 bases at V and 2 bases at J, leaving 4 bases unmatched. The CDR3 sequence is 16 residues long. The CDR3 bases are TGTGCCAGCGGGGGGACTAGCGGGAGGACCTACAATGAGCAGTTCTTC. It is translated as CASGGTSGRTYNEQFF.

This clonotype was seen a handful of times. This sequence joins TRBV13 and TRBJ1-1; the D is unclear. Germline loops: CDR1 PRHDT, CDR2 FYEKMQ (reference sequence). The V end lost 3 bases, the J end lost 5 bases, and 13 bases lay between the germline ends. CDR3 length: 14 residues. The chain's CDR3 is CASSLTPTGTEAFF. In DNA, the CDR3 is TGTGCCAGCAGCTTGACCCCAACCGGGACTGAAGCTTTCTTT.

In regard to this clonotype: A read error is possible here, since a much larger clone lies one base away. The rearrangement links TRBV28 to TRBJ2-2; 7 nucleotides line up with TRBD2. Germline V gene sequence: CDR1 MDHEN, CDR2 SYDVKM. The CDR3 consists of 14 residues. Losses at the gene ends were 6 bases for V and 1 base for J; bases not matched to a gene: 2. In DNA, the CDR3 is TGTGCCAGCAGACTAGCGAGGAACACCGGGGAGCTGTTTTTT. Translated, it gives CASRLARNTGELFF.

This clonotype was observed a few times. The chain couples TRBV12-3 or TRBV12-4 to TRBJ2-1, with D unclear. CDR3 length equals 12 residues. V was clipped by 1 base and J by 9 bases, with 7 bases between them. The CDR3 region has the DNA TGTGCCAGCAGTTTAGGGACCTCTGAGCAGTTCTTC. This sequence encodes CASSLGTSEQFF.

There are a few counts of this clonotype. The V and J genes are TRBV19 and TRBJ1-2, with 10 bases matching TRBD1. The CDR3 totals 13 residues. J lost 3 bases, V lost 10 bases, and 5 bases had no gene match. Germline CDR1 reads LNHDA; CDR2 reads SQIVND (reference sequence). The CDR3 DNA reads as TGTGCCACCAGGGACAGGGGCGACTATGGCTACACCTTC. This encodes CATRDRGDYGYTF.

A few counts support this clonotype. The J gene is TRBJ2-7, the V gene TRBV4-2; possibly TRBD1 or TRBD2 for D (5 bases each). The CDR3 is made up of 16 amino acids. Trimming removed 0 bases from V and 7 bases from J, with 19 bases in between. Germline lookup yields CDR1 LGHNA and CDR2 YNFKEQ. The CDR3 nucleotides read TGTGCCAGCAGCCAAGATGGGGGAAGAACGGGGCGGGAGCAGTACTTC. Its protein product is CASSQDGGRTGREQYF.

This clonotype was recorded a few times. The gene calls are TRBV10-3 and TRBJ2-3; 8 bases align to TRBD2. This CDR3 spans 17 amino acids. J lost 0 bases, V lost 0 bases, and 5 bases had no gene match. Per the germline V gene, CDR1 is ENHRY and CDR2 is SYGVKD. Here the CDR3 reads CAISESGSGGSTDTQYF. As DNA, the CDR3 is TGTGCCATCAGTGAGTCAGGGAGCGGGGGAAGCACAGATACGCAGTATTTT.

The V gene is TRBV15, the J gene TRBJ2-1; D unclear. Germline V CDR1 and CDR2: LNHNV, YYDKDF (reference sequence). V was cut by 0 bases and J by 4 bases, with 13 bases left in between. This CDR3 comprises 16 residues. In nucleotides, the CDR3 is TGTGCCACCAGCAGAGATCACGGGTATGGGTACAATGAGCAGTTCTTC. It codes for CATSRDHGYGYNEQFF.

V gene TRBV20-1 combines with J gene TRBJ2-7, with D perhaps given as TRBD1 or TRBD2 (6 bases each). This CDR3 spans 13 amino acids. The V gene's germline CDR1 is DFQATT and CDR2 SNEGSKA (reference sequence). Trimming removed 0 bases from V and 11 bases from J, with 17 bases in between. CDR3 in DNA: TGCAGTGCTAGAGAGGTAATGACGGGGGCGGAGTACTTC. Amino acids: CSAREVMTGAEYF.

This clonotype came up a few times. The J gene is TRBJ2-7, the V gene TRBV12-3 or TRBV12-4; 7 bases match TRBD1. The ends lost 2 bases at V and 3 bases at J; junction bases unmatched: 16. The CDR3 runs 18 residues. The CDR3 nucleotides read TGTGCCAGCAGTTTAATCCGACAGGGAAGATGGTATAGCTACGAGCAGTACTTC. It translates to CASSLIRQGRWYSYEQYF.

The chain couples TRBV20-1 to TRBJ2-7; 12 bases agree with TRBD2. The V gene end was trimmed by 0 bases and the J gene end by 3 bases; junction bases not matched to a gene: 9. The length of the CDR3 is 17 residues. Germline V gene data show CDR1 as DFQATT and CDR2 as SNEGSKA (reference sequence). The CDR3 spells CSARDGTSGYSSYEQYF. The DNA for the CDR3 is TGCAGTGCTAGAGACGGGACTAGCGGGTATAGTAGCTACGAGCAGTACTTC.

This clonotype occurred many times. The chain combines TRBV7-2 with TRBJ2-7, with D maybe TRBD2 (5 bases). CDR1 is SGHTA and CDR2 is FQGNSA in the germline V gene. The germline V and J ends were trimmed by 5 bases and 0 bases, with 11 bases remaining between them. CDR3 length: 14 amino acids. The CDR3 DNA sequence: TGTGCCAGCAGCCCCCGAGGGCTCTCCTACGAGCAGTACTTC. Translating it yields CASSPRGLSYEQYF.

This chain links TRBV29-1 with TRBJ1-2; possibly TRBD1 for D (5 bases). CDR3 size: 15 residues. Per the germline V gene, CDR1 is SQVTM and CDR2 is ANQGSEA. Trimming stripped 3 bases from V and 5 bases from J, with 19 bases between. As DNA, the CDR3 is TGCAGCGTTGATGCAGAGGGCCCCCGGGGGTATGGCTACACCTTC. This gives the protein CSVDAEGPRGYGYTF.

This clonotype has a handful of counts. J is TRBJ2-5 and V is TRBV7-3; TRBD1 is a possible D gene (6 bases). CDR1 is SGHTA and CDR2 is FQGTGA in the germline V gene. Trimming cost V 5 bases and J 4 bases, with 17 bases left between them. This CDR3 is 15 amino acids long. CDR3 residues: CASSRQDRPGETQYF. CDR3 in DNA: TGTGCCAGCAGCCGACAGGACCGCCCAGGAGAGACCCAGTACTTC.

This clonotype was seen a few times. The chain employs TRBV4-1 and TRBJ1-4; a weak D match, TRBD1 (6 bases). Trimming took off 0 bases at V and 8 bases at J, with 19 bases between the two ends. Germline V gives CDR1 MGHRA, CDR2 YSYEKL. There are 17 residues in the CDR3. The CDR3 nucleotides read TGCGCCAGCAGCCAAGATCCACCCGTCTTGGGGGGCGAAAAACTGTTTTTT. Amino acids: CASSQDPPVLGGEKLFF.

This clonotype was counted only a few times. DNA of the CDR3: TGTGCCAGCAGTTATCAGGGGGAGACTGAAGCTTTCTTT. As protein: CASSYQGETEAFF. The chain couples TRBV28 to TRBJ1-1; 7 bases are shared with TRBD1. Germline assignment: CDR1 MDHEN and CDR2 SYDVKM. This CDR3 region has 13 residues. With V trimmed by 4 bases and J by 5 bases, 4 bases remained unmatched.